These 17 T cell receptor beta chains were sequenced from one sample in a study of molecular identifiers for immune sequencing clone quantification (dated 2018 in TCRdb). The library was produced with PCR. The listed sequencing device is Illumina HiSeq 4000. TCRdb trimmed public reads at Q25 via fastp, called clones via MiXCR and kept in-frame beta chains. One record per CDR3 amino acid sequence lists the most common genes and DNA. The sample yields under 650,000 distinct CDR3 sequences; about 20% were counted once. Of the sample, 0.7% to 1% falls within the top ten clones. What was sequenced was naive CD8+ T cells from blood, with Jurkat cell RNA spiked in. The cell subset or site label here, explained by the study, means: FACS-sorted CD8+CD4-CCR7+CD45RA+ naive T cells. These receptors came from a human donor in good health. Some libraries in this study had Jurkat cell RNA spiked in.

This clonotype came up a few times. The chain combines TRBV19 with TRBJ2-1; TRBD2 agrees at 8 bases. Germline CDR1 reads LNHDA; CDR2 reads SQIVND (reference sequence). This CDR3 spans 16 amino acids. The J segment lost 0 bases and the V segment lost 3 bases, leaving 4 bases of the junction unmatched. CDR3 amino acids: CASSIGAGGSYNEQFF. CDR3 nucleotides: TGTGCCAGTAGTATCGGGGCGGGGGGCTCCTACAATGAGCAGTTCTTC.

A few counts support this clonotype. CDR3 region: CASSSLKGLAYNEQFF. CDR3 coding DNA: TGTGCCAGCAGTTCCTTAAAGGGACTAGCCTACAATGAGCAGTTCTTC. The J gene is TRBJ2-1, the V gene TRBV28; the match to TRBD2 covers 8 bases. Germline loops: CDR1 MDHEN, CDR2 SYDVKM. This CDR3 spans 16 amino acids. With 4 bases clipped from V and 2 bases from J, the junction kept 7 bases outside the gene matches.

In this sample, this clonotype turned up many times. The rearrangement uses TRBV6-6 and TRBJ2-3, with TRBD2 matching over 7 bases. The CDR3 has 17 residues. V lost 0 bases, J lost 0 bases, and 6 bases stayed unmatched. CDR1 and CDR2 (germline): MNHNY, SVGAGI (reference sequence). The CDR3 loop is CASSYSMTGGSTDTQYF. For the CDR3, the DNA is TGTGCCAGCAGTTACTCGATGACGGGAGGCAGCACAGATACGCAGTATTTT.

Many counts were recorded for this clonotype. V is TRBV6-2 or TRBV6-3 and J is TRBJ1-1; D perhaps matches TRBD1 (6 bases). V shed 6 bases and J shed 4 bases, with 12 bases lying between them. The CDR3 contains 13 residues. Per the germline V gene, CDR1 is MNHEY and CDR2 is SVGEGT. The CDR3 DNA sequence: TGTGCCAGCAGCGAACCACAGGGCACTGAAGCTTTCTTT. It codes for CASSEPQGTEAFF.

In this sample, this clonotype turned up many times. The CDR3 DNA reads TGTGCCAGCAGTTACCCTACTGGACAGGGATACAATCAGCCCCAGCATTTT. It translates to CASSYPTGQGYNQPQHF. V gene TRBV6-6 combines with J gene TRBJ1-5; TRBD1 matches at 8 bases. Trimming cost V 2 bases and J 3 bases; bases outside gene matches: 9. Germline V gene sequence: CDR1 MNHNY, CDR2 SVGAGI (reference sequence). This CDR3 is built from 17 residues.

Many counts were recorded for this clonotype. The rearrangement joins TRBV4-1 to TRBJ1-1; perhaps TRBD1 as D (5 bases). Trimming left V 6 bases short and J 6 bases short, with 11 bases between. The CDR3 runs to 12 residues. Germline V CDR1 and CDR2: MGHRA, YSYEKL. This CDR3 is CASRGDGAEAFF. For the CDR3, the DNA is TGCGCCAGCAGAGGGGACGGGGCTGAAGCTTTCTTT.

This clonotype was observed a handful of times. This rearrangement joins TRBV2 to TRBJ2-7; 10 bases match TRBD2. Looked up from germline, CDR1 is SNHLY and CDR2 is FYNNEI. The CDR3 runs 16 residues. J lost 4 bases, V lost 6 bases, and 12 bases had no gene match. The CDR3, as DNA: TGTGCCAGCAGAGCGTCTAGCGGGGGCGAGTTATACGAGCAGTACTTC. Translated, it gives CASRASSGGELYEQYF. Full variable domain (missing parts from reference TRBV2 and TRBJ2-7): EPEVTQTPSHQVTQMGQEVILRCVPISNHLYFYWYRQILGQKVEFLVSFYNNEISEKSEIFDDQFSVERPDGSNFTLKIRSTKLEDSAMYFCASRASSGGELYEQYFGPGTRLTVT.

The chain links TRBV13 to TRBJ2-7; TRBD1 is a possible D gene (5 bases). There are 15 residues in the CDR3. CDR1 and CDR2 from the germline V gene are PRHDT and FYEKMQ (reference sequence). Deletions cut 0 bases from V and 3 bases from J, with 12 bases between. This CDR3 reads CASSLGTGPYYEQYF. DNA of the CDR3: TGTGCCAGCAGCTTAGGTACAGGACCCTACTACGAGCAGTACTTC.

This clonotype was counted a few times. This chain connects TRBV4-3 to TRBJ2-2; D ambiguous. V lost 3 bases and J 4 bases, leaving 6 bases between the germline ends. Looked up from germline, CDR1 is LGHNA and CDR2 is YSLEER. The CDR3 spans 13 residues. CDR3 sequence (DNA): TGCGCCAGCAGCCAGACAATCACCGGGGAGCTGTTTTTT. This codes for CASSQTITGELFF.

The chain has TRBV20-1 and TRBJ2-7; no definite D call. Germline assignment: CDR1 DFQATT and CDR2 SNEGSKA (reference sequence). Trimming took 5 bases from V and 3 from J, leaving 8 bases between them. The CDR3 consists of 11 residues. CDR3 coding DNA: TGCAGTGCTCCTATCGGCTACGAGCAGTACTTC. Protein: CSAPIGYEQYF.

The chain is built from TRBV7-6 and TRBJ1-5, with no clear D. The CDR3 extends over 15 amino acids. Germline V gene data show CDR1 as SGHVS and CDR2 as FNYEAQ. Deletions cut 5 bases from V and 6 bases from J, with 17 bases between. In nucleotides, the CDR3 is TGTGCCAGCAGCCCCGAGTCCGGGTCGGCTCAGCCCCAGCATTTT. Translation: CASSPESGSAQPQHF.

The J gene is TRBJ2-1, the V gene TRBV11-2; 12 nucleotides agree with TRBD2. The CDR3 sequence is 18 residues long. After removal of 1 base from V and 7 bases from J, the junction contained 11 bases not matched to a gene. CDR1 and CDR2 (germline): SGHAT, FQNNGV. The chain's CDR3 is CASSLVLGLAGIRNEQFF. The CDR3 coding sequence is TGTGCCAGCAGCTTAGTGCTTGGACTAGCGGGAATTAGGAATGAGCAGTTCTTC. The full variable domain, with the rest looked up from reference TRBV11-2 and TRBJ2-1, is EAGVAQSPRYKIIEKRQSVAFWCNPISGHATLYWYQQILGQGPKLLIQFQNNGVVDDSQLPKDRFSAERLKGVDSTLKIQPAKLEDSAVYLCASSLVLGLAGIRNEQFFGPGTRLTVL.

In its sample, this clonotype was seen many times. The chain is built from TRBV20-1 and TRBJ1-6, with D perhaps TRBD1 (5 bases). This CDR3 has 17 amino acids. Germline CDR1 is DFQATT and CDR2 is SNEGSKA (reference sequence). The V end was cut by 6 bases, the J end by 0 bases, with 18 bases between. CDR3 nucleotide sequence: TGCAGTGCAACCGACAGCCAATTGGGCTCCTATAATTCACCCCTCCACTTT. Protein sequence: CSATDSQLGSYNSPLHF.

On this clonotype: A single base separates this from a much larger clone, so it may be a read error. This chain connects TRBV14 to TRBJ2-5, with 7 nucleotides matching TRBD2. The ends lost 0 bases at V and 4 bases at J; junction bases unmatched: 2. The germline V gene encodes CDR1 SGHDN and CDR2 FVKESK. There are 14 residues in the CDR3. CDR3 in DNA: TGTGCCAGCAGCCAAGATTGGGGGGGAGAGACCCAGTACTTC. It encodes CASSQDWGGETQYF. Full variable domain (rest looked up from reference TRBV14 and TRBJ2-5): EAGVTQFPSHSVIEKGQTVTLRCDPISGHDNLYWYRRVMGKEIKFLLHFVKESKQDESGMPNNRFLAERTGGTYSTLKVQPAELEDSGVYFCASSQDWGGETQYFGPGTRLLVL.

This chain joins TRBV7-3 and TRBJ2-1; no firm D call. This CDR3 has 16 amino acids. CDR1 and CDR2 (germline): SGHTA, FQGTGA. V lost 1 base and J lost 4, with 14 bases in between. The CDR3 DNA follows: TGTGCCAGCAGCTTAAGGCTTACTCTACCTTACAATGAGCAGTTCTTC. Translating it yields CASSLRLTLPYNEQFF.

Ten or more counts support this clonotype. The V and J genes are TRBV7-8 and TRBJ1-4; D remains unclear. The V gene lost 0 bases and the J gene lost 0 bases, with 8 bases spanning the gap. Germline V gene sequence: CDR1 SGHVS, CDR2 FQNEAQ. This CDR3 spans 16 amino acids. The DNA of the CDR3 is TGTGCCAGCAGCTTAGCTCGAGTTGCAACTAATGAAAAACTGTTTTTT. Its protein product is CASSLARVATNEKLFF.

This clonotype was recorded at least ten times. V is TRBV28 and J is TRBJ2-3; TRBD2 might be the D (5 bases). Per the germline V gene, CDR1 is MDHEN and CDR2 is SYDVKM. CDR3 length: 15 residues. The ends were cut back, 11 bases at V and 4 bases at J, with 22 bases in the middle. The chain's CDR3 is CAGPVPRGFADTQYF. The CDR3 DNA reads TGTGCCGGGCCCGTCCCTCGGGGATTCGCAGATACGCAGTATTTT.